One sample yielded the 3 T cell receptor beta chains listed below, sequenced in a study of blood T cell repertoires in COVID-19. The data were produced by immunoSEQ multiplex PCR, yet TCRdb's version contains in-frame clones alone and is incomplete. The data show under 200,000 clones, around 90% seen once. Source material: peripheral blood. The receptors shown here come from a man in his forties or fifties with active or convalescent COVID-19.

The chain recombines TRBV7-2 with TRBJ2-3; possibly TRBD2 for D (6 bases). This CDR3 contains 13 residues. In germline, CDR1 is SGHTA, CDR2 FQGNSA. V lost 1 base and J 14 bases, leaving 16 bases between the germline ends. The DNA for the CDR3 is TGTGCCAGCAGCTTAGACCGGGAGCCCATGTGGTATTTT. It specifies CASSLDREPMWYF.

V is TRBV28 and J is TRBJ1-5, with a weak D call TRBD1 (5 bases). The germline V and J ends were trimmed by 2 bases and 0 bases, with 11 bases remaining between them. The CDR3 length is 16 residues. The V gene's germline CDR1 is MDHEN and CDR2 SYDVKM. CDR3 region: CASSLRGWNSNQPQHF. CDR3 in DNA: TGTGCCAGCAGTTTACGGGGGTGGAATAGCAATCAGCCCCAGCATTTT.

The rearrangement uses TRBV6-1 and TRBJ1-5; possibly TRBD1 for D (5 bases). The V and J ends lost 2 bases and 0 bases respectively, with 11 bases between them. Germline CDR1 reads MNHNS; CDR2 reads SASEGT. CDR3 size: 16 residues. CDR3 bases: TGTGCCAGCAGTGAATCCTCACAGGTTAGCAATCAGCCCCAGCATTTT. Amino acid sequence: CASSESSQVSNQPQHF.